The 24 T cell receptor beta chains reported below all come from one sample, sequenced in a study of CD8+CD57+ T cells in acquired aplastic anemia. Genomic DNA acted as the template from which TCR beta VDJ combination and CDR3 sequence profiling were carried out. TCRdb re-derived calls from the reads in MiXCR, one entry per CDR3 protein. The data hold about 180,000 distinct CDR3 sequences, with almost 50% observed a single time. The patients chosen for sequencing had shown expansion of CD8+CD57+ cells (detected by flow cytometry). Sample: sorted CD4+, CD8+, or CD8+CD57+ T cells (not recorded which) from PBMCs. All receptors come from a human donor with aplastic anemia.

This clonotype was found many times. V gene TRBV5-1 combines with J gene TRBJ2-7, with 8 bases identical to TRBD2. CDR1 and CDR2 (germline): SGHRS, YFSETQ. V was clipped by 4 bases and J by 0 bases; unmatched bases: 12. The CDR3 contains 17 residues. The chain's CDR3 is CASSHTSGRLNSYEQYF. As DNA, the CDR3 is TGCGCCAGCAGCCACACTAGCGGCCGATTAAACTCCTACGAGCAGTACTTC.

The rearrangement links TRBV5-1 to TRBJ1-6; no clear D gene. The CDR3 has 15 residues. Germline V gives CDR1 SGHRS, CDR2 YFSETQ. Trimming left V 4 bases short and J 2 bases short, with 10 bases between. Here the CDR3 DNA reads TGCGCCAGCAGCCCTGAAAGCGCCTATAATTCACCCCTCCACTTT. Translating gives CASSPESAYNSPLHF. The variable domain in full, with the rest retrieved from reference TRBV5-1 and TRBJ1-6, is KAGVTQTPRYLIKTRGQQVTLSCSPISGHRSVSWYQQTPGQGLQFLFEYFSETQRNKGNFPGRFSGRQFSNSRSEMNVSTLELGDSALYLCASSPESAYNSPLHFGNGTRLTVT.

The CDR3 spells CSATDIPRGIGSPLHF. The DNA for the CDR3 is TGCAGTGCTACCGATATACCGAGGGGCATTGGCTCACCCCTCCACTTT. The J gene is TRBJ1-6, the V gene TRBV20-1; possible D gene TRBD1, 5 bases. The germline V gene has CDR1 DFQATT and CDR2 SNEGSKA (reference sequence). This CDR3 has 16 residues. The V and J ends lost 4 bases and 10 bases respectively, with 23 bases between them.

The chain recombines TRBV6-1 with TRBJ1-5; no clear D. Germline V gene sequence: CDR1 MNHNS, CDR2 SASEGT. This CDR3 is built from 13 residues. Trimming took 8 bases from V and 7 from J, leaving 15 bases between them. CDR3 in DNA: TGTGCCAGCGGACCCCGGGCCTCCCAGCCCCAGCATTTT. The encoded protein is CASGPRASQPQHF.

There are a few counts of this clonotype. The chain uses TRBV29-1 and TRBJ2-2; unclear D gene. Germline V CDR1 and CDR2: SQVTM, ANQGSEA. V was cut by 4 bases and J by 1 base, with 10 bases left in between. The CDR3 totals 14 residues. The CDR3 DNA reads TGCAGCGTTGGGAATAGGGTGAACACCGGGGAGCTGTTTTTT. Its translation is CSVGNRVNTGELFF.

The rearrangement joins TRBV2 to TRBJ2-1; no firm D call. CDR1 SNHLY and CDR2 FYNNEI come from the germline V gene. The CDR3 is made up of 13 amino acids. Deletions cut 4 bases from V and 0 bases from J, with 4 bases between. CDR3 loop: CASSGTSYNEQFF. The CDR3 nucleotides are TGTGCCAGCAGTGGGACCTCCTACAATGAGCAGTTCTTC.

This clonotype was recorded only once. This chain connects TRBV19 to TRBJ1-1, with D perhaps matching TRBD1 (5 bases). CDR1 is LNHDA, CDR2 SQIVND, per germline (reference sequence). V was clipped by 4 bases and J by 1 base, with 16 bases between them. This CDR3 region has 16 residues. CDR3 in amino acids: CASSRETGRSNTEAFF. For the CDR3, the DNA is TGTGCCAGTAGTAGGGAAACGGGACGGTCGAACACTGAAGCTTTCTTT. Full variable domain (outside the CDR3, taken from reference TRBV19 and TRBJ1-1): DGGITQSPKYLFRKEGQNVTLSCEQNLNHDAMYWYRQDPGQGLRLIYYSQIVNDFQKGDIAEGYSVSREKKESFPLTVTSAQKNPTAFYLCASSRETGRSNTEAFFGQGTRLTVV.

The chain joins TRBV7-6 to TRBJ2-3; 8 nucleotides agree with TRBD2. Trimming at V came to 5 bases and at J to 4 bases, leaving 11 bases not matched to a gene. This CDR3 spans 16 amino acids. Germline V gene lookup returns CDR1 SGHVS and CDR2 FNYEAQ. This CDR3 is CASSLLAGIVADTQYF. The CDR3 bases are TGTGCCAGCAGCCTTTTAGCGGGAATCGTTGCAGATACGCAGTATTTT.

The chain recombines TRBV12-3 or TRBV12-4 with TRBJ2-7; D possibly corresponds to TRBD1 (5 bases). V dropped 6 bases and J dropped 3 bases, with 18 bases sitting between them. CDR3 length: 15 amino acids. The CDR3 protein is CASRKGIVGLYEQYF. In nucleotides, the CDR3 is TGTGCCAGCAGAAAGGGGATAGTGGGTCTCTACGAGCAGTACTTC.

This clonotype came up many times. V and J are TRBV20-1 and TRBJ2-3; TRBD2 is a possible D gene (6 bases). Trimming stripped 5 bases from V and 2 bases from J, with 14 bases between. Germline assignment: CDR1 DFQATT and CDR2 SNEGSKA (reference sequence). The CDR3 is 14 amino acids. The chain's CDR3 is CSAWVGGYTDTQYF. CDR3 bases: TGCAGTGCTTGGGTCGGGGGATACACAGATACGCAGTATTTT.

This sequence joins TRBV7-3 and TRBJ2-1; TRBD2 matches 8 bases. The CDR3 has 14 residues. Germline loops: CDR1 SGHTA, CDR2 FQGTGA. With V trimmed by 6 bases and J by 4 bases, 5 bases remained unmatched. The CDR3 DNA is TGTGCCAGCAGTGAGGGACTAGGATACAATGAGCAGTTCTTC. Encoded protein: CASSEGLGYNEQFF.

This clonotype occurred a few times. The V gene is TRBV2, the J gene TRBJ1-2; D is uncertain. In germline, CDR1 is SNHLY, CDR2 FYNNEI. V lost 6 bases to trimming and J lost 8 bases, with 7 bases between them. The CDR3 sequence is 10 residues long. In DNA, the CDR3 is TGTGCCAGCAGGGGATCAGGCTACACCTTC. Residues: CASRGSGYTF.

Ten or more counts support this clonotype. The gene calls are TRBV6-1 and TRBJ1-2, with 8 bases matching TRBD1. The V gene end was trimmed by 0 bases and the J gene end by 4 bases; junction bases not matched to a gene: 4. There are 15 residues in the CDR3. Germline CDR1 MNHNS, CDR2 SASEGT. Here the CDR3 DNA reads TGTGCCAGCAGTGAAGCAGTGACAGGGGCCTATGGCTACACCTTC. It codes for CASSEAVTGAYGYTF.

The rearrangement uses TRBV9 and TRBJ2-7, with a weak D call TRBD2 (6 bases). V lost 7 bases and J 3 bases, leaving 17 bases between the germline ends. There are 14 residues in the CDR3. Germline lookup yields CDR1 SGDLS and CDR2 YYNGEE. The CDR3, as DNA: TGTGCCAGCTCCGTCGCGGGGACCAACTACGAGCAGTACTTC. It specifies CASSVAGTNYEQYF. The variable domain in full, with the rest retrieved from reference TRBV9 and TRBJ2-7, is DSGVTQTPKHLITATGQRVTLRCSPRSGDLSVYWYQQSLDQGLQFLIQYYNGEERAKGNILERFSAQQFPDLHSELNLSSLELGDSALYFCASSVAGTNYEQYFGPGTRLTVT.

This clonotype came up a few times. The genes are TRBV15 and TRBJ2-1, with TRBD1 matching over 7 bases. The CDR3 sequence is 18 residues long. CDR1 and CDR2 (germline): LNHNV, YYDKDF (reference sequence). V lost 3 bases and J lost 3; bases outside the gene matches: 14. The CDR3 nucleotides read TGTGCCACCAGCAGGCCAGGGGGTAATCGACAGTACTACAATGAGCAGTTCTTC. Translation gives CATSRPGGNRQYYNEQFF.

This clonotype was detected a few times. The chain combines TRBV12-3 or TRBV12-4 with TRBJ2-5; 8 nucleotides agree with TRBD1. With 6 bases clipped from V and 2 bases from J, the junction kept 11 bases outside the gene matches. CDR3 length: 16 amino acids. The CDR3 region has the DNA TGTGCCAGCAGCCGACAGGGGCTTTCTCTACAAGAGACCCAGTACTTC. Its translation: CASSRQGLSLQETQYF.

To note about this clonotype: Since a much larger clone is just one base distant, this may be a read error. This chain connects TRBV7-9 to TRBJ2-5; D unresolved. Germline V gene lookup returns CDR1 SEHNR and CDR2 FQNEAQ (reference sequence). The CDR3 sequence is 12 residues long. With 0 bases removed from V and 3 bases from J, the gap between germline ends came to 2 bases. The CDR3 coding sequence is TGTGCCAGCAGCTTAGCGGAAGAGACCCAGTACTTC. The encoded protein is CASSLAEETQYF.

This clonotype showed up just once. A much larger clone is a single base away; this may be a read error. It is likely a read error, because the conserved phenylalanine at the end of the CDR3 is missing. This chain joins TRBV2 and TRBJ2-6, with no clear D. The CDR3 spans 14 residues. V dropped 5 bases and J dropped 0 bases, with 5 bases sitting between them. Germline V gene lookup returns CDR1 SNHLY and CDR2 FYNNEI. CDR3 sequence: CASSPNSGANVLTS. CDR3 in DNA: TGTGCCAGCAGTCCTAACTCTGGGGCCAACGTCCTGACTTCC.

There are many counts of this clonotype. This chain's CDR3 is CASSPGDSRAHIQYF. CDR3 nucleotides: TGTGCCAGCAGCCCAGGGGATTCCAGGGCACACATTCAGTACTTC. This chain uses TRBV9 with TRBJ2-4, with D possibly matching TRBD1 (6 bases). The CDR3 runs to 15 residues. Germline CDR1 reads SGDLS; CDR2 reads YYNGEE. The V gene lost 4 bases and the J gene lost 8 bases, with 19 bases spanning the gap.

The chain couples TRBV7-9 to TRBJ2-2, with a tentative D call TRBD1 (6 bases). The CDR3 runs to 12 residues. V lost 5 bases and J lost 6, with 7 bases in between. Germline-derived CDR1 and CDR2 are SEHNR and FQNEAQ (reference sequence). The CDR3: CASSQGSGELFF. CDR3 sequence (DNA): TGTGCCAGCAGCCAGGGGTCCGGGGAGCTGTTTTTT.

This clonotype was seen a few times. This chain links TRBV7-2 with TRBJ1-2; 9 bases match TRBD1. The length of the CDR3 is 15 residues. Germline V CDR1 and CDR2: SGHTA, FQGNSA. V trimming: 5 bases; J trimming: 4 bases; junction bases outside the gene matches: 8. In DNA, the CDR3 is TGTGCCAGCAGCACGTGGACAGGGGAGATCTATGGCTACACCTTC. It encodes CASSTWTGEIYGYTF.

The V and J genes are TRBV11-2 and TRBJ2-2, with 10 bases aligning to TRBD2. Germline V gene data show CDR1 as SGHAT and CDR2 as FQNNGV. J was trimmed by 5 bases and V by 2 bases; bases with no gene match: 5. The CDR3 contains 16 residues. The CDR3 DNA reads TGTGCCAGCAGCTTACGGAGCGGGAGGGGTACCGGGGAGCTGTTTTTT. Protein product: CASSLRSGRGTGELFF.

J is TRBJ2-5 and V is TRBV10-2; 10 bases are a match to TRBD2. The CDR3 consists of 15 residues. CDR1 and CDR2 from the germline V gene are WSHSY and SAAADI. The J segment lost 5 bases and the V segment lost 6 bases, leaving 9 bases of the junction unmatched. The CDR3 nucleotides are TGCGCCAGCAGCCCTAGCGGGAGTGGGGGCGAGACCCAGTACTTC. It specifies CASSPSGSGGETQYF.

Many counts were recorded for this clonotype. The rearrangement joins TRBV5-6 to TRBJ2-6; D unclear. Germline V gene lookup returns CDR1 SGHDT and CDR2 YYEEEE. The CDR3 runs 15 residues. The V and J ends lost 1 base and 1 base respectively, with 6 bases between them. CDR3 nucleotides: TGTGCCAGCAGCTTGTTGGGTTCTGGGGCCAACGTCCTGACTTTC. Residues: CASSLLGSGANVLTF.